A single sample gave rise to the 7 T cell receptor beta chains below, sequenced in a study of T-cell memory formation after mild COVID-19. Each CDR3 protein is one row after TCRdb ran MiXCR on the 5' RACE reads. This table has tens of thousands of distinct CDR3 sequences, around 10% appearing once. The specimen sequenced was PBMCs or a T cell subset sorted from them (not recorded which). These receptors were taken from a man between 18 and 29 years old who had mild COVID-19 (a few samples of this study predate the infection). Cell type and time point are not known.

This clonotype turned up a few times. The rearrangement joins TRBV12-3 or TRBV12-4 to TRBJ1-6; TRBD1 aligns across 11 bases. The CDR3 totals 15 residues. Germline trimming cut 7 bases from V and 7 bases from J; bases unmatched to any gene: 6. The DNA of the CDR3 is TGTGCCAGCACCACCCGGACAGGGGGCAATTCACCCCTCCACTTT. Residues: CASTTRTGGNSPLHF.

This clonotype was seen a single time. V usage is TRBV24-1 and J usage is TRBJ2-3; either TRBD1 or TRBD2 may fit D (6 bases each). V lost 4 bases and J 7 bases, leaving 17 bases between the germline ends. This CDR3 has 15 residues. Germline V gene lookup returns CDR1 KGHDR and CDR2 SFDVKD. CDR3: CATSEPTTGGHTQYF. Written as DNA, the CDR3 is TGTGCCACCAGTGAGCCGACGACAGGAGGGCATACGCAGTATTTT.

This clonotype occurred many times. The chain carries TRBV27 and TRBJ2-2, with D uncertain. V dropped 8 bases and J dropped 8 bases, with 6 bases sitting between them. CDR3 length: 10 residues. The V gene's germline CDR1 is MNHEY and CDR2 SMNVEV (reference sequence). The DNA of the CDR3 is TGTGCCAGCGGGTTGGGGGAGCTGTTTTTT. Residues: CASGLGELFF.

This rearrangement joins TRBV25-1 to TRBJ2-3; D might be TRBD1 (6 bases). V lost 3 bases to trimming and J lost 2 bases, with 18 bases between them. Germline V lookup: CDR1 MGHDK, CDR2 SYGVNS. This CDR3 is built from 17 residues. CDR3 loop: CASSDPRDRLDTDTQYF. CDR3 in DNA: TGTGCCAGCAGTGACCCCAGAGACAGGTTGGACACAGATACGCAGTATTTT.

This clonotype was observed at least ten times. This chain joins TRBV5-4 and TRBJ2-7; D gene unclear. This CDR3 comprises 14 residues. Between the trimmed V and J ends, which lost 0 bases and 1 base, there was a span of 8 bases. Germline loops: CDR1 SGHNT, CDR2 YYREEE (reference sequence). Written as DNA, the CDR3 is TGTGCCAGCAGCTTGGGTCGCCAGTCCTACGAGCAGTACGTC. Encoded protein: CASSLGRQSYEQYV.

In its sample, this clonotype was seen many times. CDR3 sequence: CASSLWQGGTGELFF. CDR3 nucleotides: TGTGCCAGCAGTTTATGGCAGGGGGGCACCGGGGAGCTGTTTTTT. This chain uses TRBV27 with TRBJ2-2; tentatively, D is TRBD1 (7 bases). The CDR3 covers 15 residues. Germline V gives CDR1 MNHEY, CDR2 SMNVEV (reference sequence). V was shortened by 1 base and J by 4 bases, with 10 bases between the two germline ends.

CDR3 residues: CSAEAHQETQYF. CDR3 coding DNA: TGCAGTGCGGAAGCACACCAAGAGACCCAGTACTTC. This chain uses TRBV20-1 with TRBJ2-5; D is uncertain. The CDR3 extends over 12 amino acids. Trimming stripped 6 bases from V and 0 bases from J, with 8 bases between. Germline lookup yields CDR1 DFQATT and CDR2 SNEGSKA (reference sequence).